This T cell receptor beta chain was profiled in a study of tumor and adjacent non-tumor tissue in lung cancer. About the research overall: Some 3.9 million productive TCRbeta reads were obtained per sample on average. Study outcomes and limitations: Tumor TCR diversity, when higher, was linked to shorter survival. In normal lung, the top 100 clones were significantly more dominant than in tumor.

The CDR3 is 13 amino acids. Germline assignment: CDR1 MRHNA and CDR2 SNTAGT. Trimming shortened V by 2 bases and J by 3 bases, and 6 bases separated the two germline ends. The library came from three nested PCR rounds adapted from ARM-PCR protocols. TCRdb reprocessed the multiplex PCR reads with MiXCR, giving one entry per CDR3 protein. The repertoire consists of 75,000 to 95,000 distinct CDR3 sequences, with around three quarters occurring once and the leading ten covering 21%. Comment on this clonotype: What it binds is unknown.

This sample's RNA came from whole unsorted tissue. The normal lung tissue was taken more than 3 cm from the tumor edge. The V and J genes are TRBV6-4 and TRBJ2-3; unclear D gene. The source of this sequence is a woman aged 50 to 60 with non-small cell lung cancer. Source material: distant non-tumor lung tissue. The DNA of the CDR3 is TGTGCCAGCAGTGACCGGAGTACAGATACGCAGTATTTT. Translating gives CASSDRSTDTQYF.